Below, 23 T cell receptor beta chains from the same sample are listed, as sequenced in a study of post-analysis software for immune sequencing data. General study points: Controls had lower frequencies than patients of 4 or 5 TRBV segments, which included TRBV5-6, TRBV5-1 and TRBV20-1.

Unique molecular identifiers tagged the TCR beta cDNA libraries. TCRdb reanalysed the PCR reads using MiXCR and keeps one entry per CDR3 protein. The top ten clones hold over 4% of a sample with 650,000 to 850,000 distinct CDR3 sequences, roughly 50% of them seen once. These receptors' antigens are unknown. The source material was blood. These TCRs come from a girl aged 10-17 years with multiple sclerosis.

V and J are TRBV25-1 and TRBJ1-6, with TRBD1 identical over 9 bases. Trimming took 7 bases from V and 7 from J; bases not matched to a gene: 5. The CDR3 covers 14 residues. The germline CDR1 and CDR2 sequences are MGHDK and SYGVNS. CDR3 residues: CASTKTGGNSPLHF. The DNA of the CDR3 is TGTGCCAGCACCAAGACAGGGGGAAATTCACCCCTCCACTTT. Variable domain in full (rest from reference TRBV25-1 and TRBJ1-6): EADIYQTPRYLVIGTGKKITLECSQTMGHDKMYWYQQDPGMELHLIHYSYGVNSTEKGDLSSESTVSRIRTEHFPLTLESARPSHTSQYLCASTKTGGNSPLHFGNGTRLTVT.

The chain is built from TRBV3-1 and TRBJ1-2; D not certain. This CDR3 region has 13 residues. Per germline, CDR1 LGHDT and CDR2 YNNKEL (reference sequence). V was cut by 0 bases and J by 8 bases, with 10 bases left in between. For the CDR3, the DNA is TGTGCCAGCAGCCAAGAGTGGCGGGTCGGCTACACCTTC. This gives the protein CASSQEWRVGYTF.

This clonotype occurred many times. Written as DNA, the CDR3 is TGCAGTGCTAGAGTCGCAGGCGGCTCCTACGAGCAGTACTTC. Its translation is CSARVAGGSYEQYF. The chain recombines TRBV20-1 with TRBJ2-7; D unresolved. Germline V gene data show CDR1 as DFQATT and CDR2 as SNEGSKA (reference sequence). The V end lost 1 base, the J end lost 0 bases, and 10 bases lay between the germline ends. This CDR3 comprises 14 residues.

This chain uses TRBV5-1 with TRBJ1-1; D gene unclear. Germline V gene sequence: CDR1 SGHRS, CDR2 YFSETQ. The V gene lost 0 bases and the J gene lost 6 bases, with 12 bases spanning the gap. This CDR3 is built from 14 residues. CDR3 sequence reads: CASSLGGWNPEAFF. In DNA, the CDR3 is TGCGCCAGCAGCTTGGGAGGATGGAATCCTGAAGCTTTCTTT.

This clonotype has a handful of counts. The chain has TRBV28 and TRBJ1-5; 7 nucleotides line up with TRBD1. The CDR3 spans 15 residues. Germline V lookup: CDR1 MDHEN, CDR2 SYDVKM. The ends lost 5 bases at V and 7 bases at J; junction bases unmatched: 11. Written as DNA, the CDR3 is TGTGCCAGCAGTGCGTTAAGACAGGGAGGCCAGCCCCAGCATTTT. Its protein is CASSALRQGGQPQHF.

The V gene is TRBV29-1, the J gene TRBJ2-5; D gene unclear. CDR1 SQVTM and CDR2 ANQGSEA come from the germline V gene. Trimming removed 3 bases from V and 9 bases from J, with 14 bases in between. There are 12 residues in the CDR3. The CDR3 sequence: CSVDLTPEAQYF. Here the CDR3 DNA reads TGCAGCGTTGATCTGACTCCCGAGGCCCAGTACTTC.

The chain links TRBV5-1 to TRBJ2-1; a weak D match, TRBD2 (6 bases). The J call may be faulty, since TRBJ2-7 better matches the DNA end. Germline V CDR1 and CDR2: SGHRS, YFSETQ. There are 15 residues in the CDR3. The CDR3 sequence is CASRRAESSYNEQYF. Written as DNA, the CDR3 is TGCGCCAGCCGGAGGGCGGAAAGCTCCTACAATGAGCAGTACTTC.

This chain joins TRBV12-3 or TRBV12-4 and TRBJ2-5; D call uncertain. CDR3 size: 13 residues. The V gene lost 8 bases and the J gene lost 2 bases, with 12 bases spanning the gap. The CDR3 nucleotides read TGTGCCAGCCTAGGGCGCATTCAAGAGACCCAGTACTTC. This codes for CASLGRIQETQYF.

V gene TRBV29-1 combines with J gene TRBJ2-5, with D unclear. The CDR3 sequence is 11 residues long. Deletions cut 3 bases from V and 4 bases from J, with 6 bases between. CDR1 and CDR2 from the germline V gene are SQVTM and ANQGSEA. Written as DNA, the CDR3 is TGCAGCGTTGACTGGGGAGAGACCCAGTACTTC. Encoded protein: CSVDWGETQYF.

The chain couples TRBV2 to TRBJ2-3; either TRBD1 or TRBD2 may fit D (5 bases each). V was pared by 6 bases and J by 2 bases, with 9 bases between. Per the germline V gene, CDR1 is SNHLY and CDR2 is FYNNEI. The CDR3 is made up of 13 amino acids. Here the CDR3 reads CASRGTLTDTQYF. The CDR3 nucleotides are TGTGCCAGCAGGGGGACCCTCACAGATACGCAGTATTTT.

This clonotype occurred a few times. The chain links TRBV29-1 to TRBJ1-1; D is undetermined. CDR1 SQVTM and CDR2 ANQGSEA come from the germline V gene. The CDR3 runs 10 residues. The CDR3 loop reads CSAKNTEAFF. Here the CDR3 DNA reads TGCAGTGCCAAGAACACTGAAGCTTTCTTT.

The rearrangement uses TRBV29-1 and TRBJ2-6; a weak D match, TRBD1 (6 bases). CDR1 and CDR2 from the germline V gene are SQVTM and ANQGSEA. V was clipped by 4 bases and J by 0 bases, with 16 bases between them. The CDR3 consists of 17 residues. CDR3 nucleotides: TGCAGCGTTGCGCGGCAGGGGTTTAGCTCTGGGGCCAACGTCCTGACTTTC. Translating it yields CSVARQGFSSGANVLTF.

The V gene is TRBV5-4, the J gene TRBJ2-1; D is ambiguous. The J call is uncertain, as TRBJ2-7 better fits the DNA end. The CDR3 sequence is 13 residues long. The germline gives CDR1 SGHNT, CDR2 YYREEE (reference sequence). CDR3 coding DNA: TGTGCCAGCAAGCTTGACGGTTACAATGAGCAGTACTTC. Protein: CASKLDGYNEQYF.

The chain couples TRBV29-1 to TRBJ2-3, with D perhaps TRBD1 (5 bases). Trimming shortened V by 7 bases and J by 2 bases, and 13 bases separated the two germline ends. The CDR3 runs to 13 residues. Germline assignment: CDR1 SQVTM and CDR2 ANQGSEA. DNA for the CDR3: TGCAGCGGGGGCGGATACATCACAGATACGCAGTATTTT. Residues: CSGGGYITDTQYF.

The chain links TRBV5-1 to TRBJ2-3; 10 bases match TRBD2. This CDR3 contains 15 residues. Germline V CDR1 and CDR2: SGHRS, YFSETQ. J lost 4 bases, V lost 3 bases, and 5 bases had no gene match. The CDR3 region has the DNA TGCGCCAGCAGCTGGAGCGGGAGGGCCCCAGATACGCAGTATTTT. This codes for CASSWSGRAPDTQYF.

Remarks on this clonotype: Without the conserved terminal phenylalanine or tryptophan, this CDR3 likely stems from a read error. The genes are TRBV7-9 and TRBJ2-1; TRBD1 agrees at 8 bases. Germline V gives CDR1 SEHNR, CDR2 FQNEAQ (reference sequence). The trim removed 3 bases at V and 7 bases at J, leaving 5 bases unmatched. There are 14 residues in the CDR3. The CDR3 reads CASSLSQGANEQFC. In nucleotides, the CDR3 is TGTGCCAGCAGCTTGAGTCAGGGGGCGAATGAGCAGTTCTGC.

The chain is built from TRBV5-1 and TRBJ2-1; TRBD2 aligns across 7 bases. The CDR3 extends over 14 amino acids. Germline V CDR1 and CDR2: SGHRS, YFSETQ. V shed 3 bases, J shed 7 bases, and the junction held 7 bases outside the gene matches. The CDR3 reads CASSSGLDPNEQFF. In DNA, the CDR3 is TGCGCCAGCAGCTCCGGACTAGATCCTAATGAGCAGTTCTTC.

The CDR3 protein is CASSQGLGDEQYF. CDR3 in DNA: TGTGCCAGCAGCCAAGGTTTAGGGGACGAGCAGTACTTC. This sequence joins TRBV3-1 and TRBJ2-5, with a possible D match to TRBD1 (5 bases). Gene TRBJ2-7 matches the end of the DNA better, so the J call may be wrong. The length of the CDR3 is 13 residues. The germline V gene has CDR1 LGHDT and CDR2 YNNKEL (reference sequence).

The chain has TRBV15 and TRBJ2-3; D is possibly TRBD1 or TRBD2 (5 bases each). Per the germline V gene, CDR1 is LNHNV and CDR2 is YYDKDF (reference sequence). The CDR3 totals 21 residues. V lost 0 bases and J 1 base, leaving 26 bases between the germline ends. DNA of the CDR3: TGTGCCACCAGCAGAGATGTAATTGGGCAGGGCCTTAGCGTAGGCACAGATACGCAGTATTTT. This translates into CATSRDVIGQGLSVGTDTQYF.

This clonotype appeared a few times. V gene TRBV20-1 combines with J gene TRBJ2-3; either TRBD1 or TRBD2 may fit D (5 bases each). Germline CDR1 and CDR2: DFQATT and SNEGSKA (reference sequence). Deletions cut 6 bases from V and 0 bases from J, with 16 bases between. The CDR3 contains 15 residues. CDR3 coding DNA: TGCAGTGCGGAAGATTGGGGCGGGAGCACAGATACGCAGTATTTT. It yields the protein CSAEDWGGSTDTQYF.

The chain recombines TRBV24-1 with TRBJ2-1, with D perhaps matching TRBD1 or TRBD2 (5 bases each). With the DNA end fitting TRBJ2-7 better, the J assignment may be wrong. Per the germline V gene, CDR1 is KGHDR and CDR2 is SFDVKD. The CDR3 extends over 16 amino acids. CDR3: CATSDSAGSSYNEQYF. CDR3 bases: TGTGCCACCAGTGATTCGGCAGGGAGCTCCTACAATGAGCAGTACTTC.

This rearrangement joins TRBV5-1 to TRBJ2-7; D gene unclear. The CDR3 consists of 13 residues. Trimming cost V 7 bases and J 2 bases, with 13 bases left between them. Germline V CDR1 and CDR2: SGHRS, YFSETQ. The chain's CDR3 is CASLEPRTYEQYF. The DNA of the CDR3 is TGCGCCAGCTTGGAACCTCGGACCTACGAGCAGTACTTC. Full variable domain (remainder filled in from reference TRBV5-1 and TRBJ2-7): KAGVTQTPRYLIKTRGQQVTLSCSPISGHRSVSWYQQTPGQGLQFLFEYFSETQRNKGNFPGRFSGRQFSNSRSEMNVSTLELGDSALYLCASLEPRTYEQYFGPGTRLTVT.

The chain employs TRBV13 and TRBJ2-3; the D gene could be TRBD1 or TRBD2 (7 bases each). The CDR3 totals 19 residues. The germline V gene encodes CDR1 PRHDT and CDR2 FYEKMQ (reference sequence). Trimming pared 4 bases from V and 4 bases from J, leaving 27 bases between. The CDR3 nucleotides are TGTGCCAGCAGCTCGAAAGGGGGCCTAGCGGTTTTCGCCTCAGATACGCAGTATTTT. This gives the protein CASSSKGGLAVFASDTQYF.